The source of this TCR beta chain is a study of T cell responses to AZD1222 COVID-19 vaccine (dated by TCRdb to the early 2020s). Study-wide context: Because spike-specific TCR depth and breadth did not differ between the two schedules, AZD1222 recipients who got a second dose at roughly 4 weeks were pooled with those who got a second dose at roughly 12 weeks. TCR sequencing covered roughly 230 trial participants: nearly 210 given two doses of AZD1222 and some 25 given two doses of MenACWY control vaccine. Trial participants were enrolled by age into subgroups of 18-55, 56-69 and 70-plus years, and about 150, 27 and 61 TCR-sequenced participants, respectively, were included in these subgroups.

Overall results and qualifications from the work: Because no day 14 peak-response samples were available, repertoires were characterized only after the peak T cell response. Epitopes outside the regions mutated in the B.1.351 and B.1.1.7 variants were reportedly recognized by nearly half of the unique spike-specific TCRs. Participants were mostly white British and included more females than males, and it was suggested by the authors that clonal diversity may have been underestimated. Conclusions about previously exposed vaccinees are limited because only a handful of AZD1222 recipients were SARS-CoV-2 seropositive at baseline. CD4 TCRs associated with the vaccine covered the entire spike protein, and the dominant responses were in regions 160-218 and 743-854. After two AZD1222 doses, both the breadth and the depth of spike-specific TCRs were significantly higher than at day 0 and than in MenACWY recipients. In the small 56-69-year group, the increase in depth fell short of significance, most likely because of low power.

Concerning this clone itself: Its antigen remains undetermined. The sample holds no much larger clone one base away, and base qualities are not on file.

The CDR3 regions of human TCRbeta chains were analyzed by immunosequencing. On the authors' methods: Repertoire TCRs were matched against a reference library of SARS-CoV-2-specific TCRs generated with the MIRA antigen-specificity platform. Breadth was defined as the fraction of unique TCRs that were SARS-CoV-2-associated. Depth was defined as the fraction of total T cells that were SARS-CoV-2-associated. Using the MIRA data, each spike-specific TCR was assigned both to the spike region to which the TCR was reactive and to a CD4 or CD8 class. Log10-transformed breadth and depth values were compared by one-way ANOVA with Sidak's multiple comparisons tests. TCRdb took over this immuneACCESS table, retaining in-frame rearrangements with V and J assigned. Such tables are incomplete; in checked studies, under half of the missing clones stem from an unresolved V gene, and the remainder is unexplained. That table furnishes V, J and clone size, whereas the DNA furnished D and trimming. For this sample there are 100,000 to 150,000 clones; about 87% appear just once. The top ten clones comprise roughly a tenth of the sample.

The germline V gene specifies SNHLY as CDR1 and FYNNEI as CDR2. Spanning cysteine to phenylalanine, the CDR3 consists of 15 amino acids. Only the CDR3 part of the read is kept: 45 bases, read in frame from the first base. Trimming accounts for 7 bases at V and 7 bases at J, while the number of junction bases matched to no gene is 11. The sample's time point label, in plain terms: baseline before first vaccination. Vaccinee samples came from UK trials COV001 and COV002, including a single-blind randomized controlled phase 2/3 trial of AZD1222 (ChAdOx1 nCoV-19) in healthy adults. For TCRbeta chain sequencing, PBMC samples from trial participants were taken at day 0 and at day 28 after the second dose.

The TCR sequence derives from an adult in good health. This specimen was peripheral blood, taken on day 0 of AZD1222 vaccination. The chain is assembled from TRBV2 and TRBJ2-1; the junction holds 9 bases that match TRBD2. The sequenced DNA: TGTGCCAGCAATACTAAGCGGGAGGCGTGGAATGAGCAGTTCTTC. Its product reads: CASNTKREAWNEQFF.